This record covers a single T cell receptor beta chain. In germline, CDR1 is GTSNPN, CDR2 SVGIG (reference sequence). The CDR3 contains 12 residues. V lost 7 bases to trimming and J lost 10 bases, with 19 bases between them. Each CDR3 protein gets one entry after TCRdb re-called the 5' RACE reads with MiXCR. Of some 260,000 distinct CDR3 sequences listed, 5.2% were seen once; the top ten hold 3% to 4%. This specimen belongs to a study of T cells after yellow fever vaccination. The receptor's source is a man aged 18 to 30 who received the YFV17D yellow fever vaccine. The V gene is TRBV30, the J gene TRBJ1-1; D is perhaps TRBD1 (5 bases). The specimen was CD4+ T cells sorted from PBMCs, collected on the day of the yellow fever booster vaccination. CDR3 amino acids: CASLVTVGRAFF. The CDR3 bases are TGTGCCTCCTTAGTGACAGTCGGGAGAGCTTTCTTT.